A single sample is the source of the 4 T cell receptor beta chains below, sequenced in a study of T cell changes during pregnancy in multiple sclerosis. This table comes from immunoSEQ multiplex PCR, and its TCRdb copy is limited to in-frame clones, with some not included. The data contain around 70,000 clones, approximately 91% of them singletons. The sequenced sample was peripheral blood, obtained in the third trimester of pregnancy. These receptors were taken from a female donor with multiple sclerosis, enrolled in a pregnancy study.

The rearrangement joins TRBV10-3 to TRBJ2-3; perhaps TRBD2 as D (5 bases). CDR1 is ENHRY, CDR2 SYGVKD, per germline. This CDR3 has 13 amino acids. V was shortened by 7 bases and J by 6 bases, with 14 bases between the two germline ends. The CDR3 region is CAIKSGPGDTQYF. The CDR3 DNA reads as TGTGCCATCAAAAGCGGTCCTGGGGATACGCAGTATTTT.

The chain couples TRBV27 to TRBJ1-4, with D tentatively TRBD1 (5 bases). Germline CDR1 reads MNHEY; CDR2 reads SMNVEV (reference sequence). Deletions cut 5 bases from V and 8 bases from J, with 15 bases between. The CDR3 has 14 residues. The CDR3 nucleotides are TGTGCCAGCAGTCAAAGACGGAGGGGCGAAAAACTGTTTTTT. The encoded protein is CASSQRRRGEKLFF. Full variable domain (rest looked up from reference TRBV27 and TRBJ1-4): EAQVTQNPRYLITVTGKKLTVTCSQNMNHEYMSWYRQDPGLGLRQIYYSMNVEVTDKGDVPEGYKVSRKEKRNFPLILESPSPNQTSLYFCASSQRRRGEKLFFGSGTQLSVL.

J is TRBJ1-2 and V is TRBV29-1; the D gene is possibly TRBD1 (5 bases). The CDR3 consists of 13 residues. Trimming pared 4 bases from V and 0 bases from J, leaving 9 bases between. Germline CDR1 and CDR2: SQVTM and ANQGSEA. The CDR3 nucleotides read TGCAGCGTTGTGGCAGGGTCTAACTATGGCTACACCTTC. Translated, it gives CSVVAGSNYGYTF.

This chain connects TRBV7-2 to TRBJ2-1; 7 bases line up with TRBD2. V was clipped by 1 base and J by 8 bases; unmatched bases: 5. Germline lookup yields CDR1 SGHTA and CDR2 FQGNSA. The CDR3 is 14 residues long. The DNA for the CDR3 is TGTGCCAGCAGCTTAGACTGGGGGGGGGATGAGCAGTTCTTC. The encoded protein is CASSLDWGGDEQFF.